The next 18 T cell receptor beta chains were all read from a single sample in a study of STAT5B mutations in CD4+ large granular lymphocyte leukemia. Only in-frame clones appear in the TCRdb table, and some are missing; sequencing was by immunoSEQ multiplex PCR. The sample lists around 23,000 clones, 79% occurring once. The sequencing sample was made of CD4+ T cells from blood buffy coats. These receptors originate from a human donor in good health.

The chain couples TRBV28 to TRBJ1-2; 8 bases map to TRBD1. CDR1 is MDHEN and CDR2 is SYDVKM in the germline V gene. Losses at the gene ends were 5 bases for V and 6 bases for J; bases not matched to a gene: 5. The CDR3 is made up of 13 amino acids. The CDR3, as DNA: TGTGCCAGCAGTCAGGACAGGGCTCATGGCTACACCTTC. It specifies CASSQDRAHGYTF.

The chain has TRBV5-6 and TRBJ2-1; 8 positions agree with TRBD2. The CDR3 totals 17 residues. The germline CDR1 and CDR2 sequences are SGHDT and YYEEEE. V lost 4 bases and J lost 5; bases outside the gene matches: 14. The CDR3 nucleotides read TGTGCCAGCAGCCTATTGTCCTCGGGACTAGGGGACAATGAGCAGTTCTTC. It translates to CASSLLSSGLGDNEQFF.

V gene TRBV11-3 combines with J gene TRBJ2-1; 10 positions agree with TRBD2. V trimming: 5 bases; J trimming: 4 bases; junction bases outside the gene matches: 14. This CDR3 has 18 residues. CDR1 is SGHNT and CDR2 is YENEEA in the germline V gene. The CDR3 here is CASSRALAGAPPYNEQFF. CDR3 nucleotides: TGTGCCAGCAGCCGAGCCCTAGCGGGAGCCCCACCATACAATGAGCAGTTCTTC.

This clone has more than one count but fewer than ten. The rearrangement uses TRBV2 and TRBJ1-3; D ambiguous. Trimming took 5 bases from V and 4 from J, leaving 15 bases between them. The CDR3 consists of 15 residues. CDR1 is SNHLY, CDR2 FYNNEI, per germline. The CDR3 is CASSPRTPPGNTIYF. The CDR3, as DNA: TGTGCCAGCAGTCCAAGGACCCCTCCGGGAAACACCATATATTTT.

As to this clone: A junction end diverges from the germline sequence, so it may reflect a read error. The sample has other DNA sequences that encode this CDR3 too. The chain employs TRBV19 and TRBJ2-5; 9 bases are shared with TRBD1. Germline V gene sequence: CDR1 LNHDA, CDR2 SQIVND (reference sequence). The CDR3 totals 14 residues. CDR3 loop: CASSIDRGQETQYF. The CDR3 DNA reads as TGTGCCAGTAGCATAGACAGGGGGCAAGAGACCCAGTACTTC.

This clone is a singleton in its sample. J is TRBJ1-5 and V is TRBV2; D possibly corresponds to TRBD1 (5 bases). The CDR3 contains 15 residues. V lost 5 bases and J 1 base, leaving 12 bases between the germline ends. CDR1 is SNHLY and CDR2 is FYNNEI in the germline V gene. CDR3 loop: CASSNDRGSNQPQHF. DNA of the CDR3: TGTGCCAGCAGTAATGACAGAGGAAGCAATCAGCCCCAGCATTTT.

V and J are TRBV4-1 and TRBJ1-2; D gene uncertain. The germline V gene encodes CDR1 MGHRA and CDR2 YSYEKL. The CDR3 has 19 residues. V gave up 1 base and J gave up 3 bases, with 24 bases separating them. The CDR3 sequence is CASSQGERVPGRTHYGYTF. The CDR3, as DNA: TGCGCCAGCAGCCAAGGAGAGAGGGTTCCAGGTCGGACGCACTATGGCTACACCTTC.

CDR3: CASSLPSGSPYEQYF. CDR3 DNA: TGTGCCAGCAGCTTGCCCAGCGGGAGCCCTTACGAGCAGTACTTC. The V call is TRBV11-3, the J call TRBJ2-7, with 8 bases identical to TRBD2. The CDR3 is made up of 15 amino acids. In germline, CDR1 is SGHNT, CDR2 YENEEA. V lost 3 bases, J lost 4 bases, and 8 bases stayed unmatched.

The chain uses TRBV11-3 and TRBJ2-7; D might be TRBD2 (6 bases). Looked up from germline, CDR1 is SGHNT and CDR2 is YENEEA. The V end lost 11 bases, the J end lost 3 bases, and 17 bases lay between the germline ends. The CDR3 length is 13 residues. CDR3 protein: CASGGSGFYEQYF. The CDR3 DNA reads TGTGCCTCCGGCGGTAGCGGATTCTACGAGCAGTACTTC.

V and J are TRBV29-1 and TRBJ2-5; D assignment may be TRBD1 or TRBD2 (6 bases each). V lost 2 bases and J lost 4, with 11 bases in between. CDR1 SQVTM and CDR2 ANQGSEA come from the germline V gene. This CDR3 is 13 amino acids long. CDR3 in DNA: TGCAGCGTTGAAAAACAGGGAGGAGAGACCCAGTACTTC. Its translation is CSVEKQGGETQYF.

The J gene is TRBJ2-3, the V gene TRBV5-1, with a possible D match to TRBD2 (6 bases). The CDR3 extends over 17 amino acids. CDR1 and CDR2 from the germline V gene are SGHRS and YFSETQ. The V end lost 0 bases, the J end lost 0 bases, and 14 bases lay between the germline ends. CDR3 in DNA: TGCGCCAGCAGCTTGGGAGTTGGGACTGCTAGCACAGATACGCAGTATTTT. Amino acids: CASSLGVGTASTDTQYF.

CDR3 coding DNA: TGTGCCAGCAGCTTATTGGCTAGCGGGGGCCTCAGCTCCTACGAGCAGTACTTC. Translating it yields CASSLLASGGLSSYEQYF. The chain couples TRBV7-2 to TRBJ2-7, with 10 bases identical to TRBD2. The CDR3 spans 18 residues. Germline CDR1 and CDR2: SGHTA and FQGNSA. The V gene end was trimmed by 2 bases and the J gene end by 0 bases; junction bases not matched to a gene: 10.

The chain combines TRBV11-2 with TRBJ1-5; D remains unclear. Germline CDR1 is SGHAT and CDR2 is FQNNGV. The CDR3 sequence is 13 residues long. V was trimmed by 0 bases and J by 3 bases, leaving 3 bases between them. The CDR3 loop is CASSLDVNQPQHF. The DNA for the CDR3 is TGTGCCAGCAGCTTAGATGTCAATCAGCCCCAGCATTTT.

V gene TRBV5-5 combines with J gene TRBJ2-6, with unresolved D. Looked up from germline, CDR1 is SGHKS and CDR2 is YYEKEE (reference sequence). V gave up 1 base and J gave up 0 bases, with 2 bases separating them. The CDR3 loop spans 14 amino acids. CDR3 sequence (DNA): TGTGCCAGCAGCTTGCTCTCTGGGGCCAACGTCCTGACTTTC. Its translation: CASSLLSGANVLTF.

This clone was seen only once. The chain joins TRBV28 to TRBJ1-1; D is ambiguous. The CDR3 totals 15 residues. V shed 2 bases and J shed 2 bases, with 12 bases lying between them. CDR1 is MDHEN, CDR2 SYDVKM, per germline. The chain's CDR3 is CASSLAGVRNTEAFF. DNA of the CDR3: TGTGCCAGCAGTTTAGCGGGAGTCAGAAACACTGAAGCTTTCTTT.

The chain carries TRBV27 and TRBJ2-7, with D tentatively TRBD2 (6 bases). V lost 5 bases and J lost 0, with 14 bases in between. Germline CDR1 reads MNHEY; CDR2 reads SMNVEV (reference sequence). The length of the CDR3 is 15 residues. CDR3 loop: CASSLLGRSSYEQYF. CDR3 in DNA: TGTGCCAGCAGTCTCCTAGGGAGGAGCTCCTACGAGCAGTACTTC.

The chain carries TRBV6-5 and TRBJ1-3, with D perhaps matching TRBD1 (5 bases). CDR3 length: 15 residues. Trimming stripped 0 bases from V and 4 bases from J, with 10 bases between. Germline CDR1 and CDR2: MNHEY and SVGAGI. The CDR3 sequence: CASSYSEDRGNTIYF. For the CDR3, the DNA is TGTGCCAGCAGTTACTCCGAAGACAGAGGAAACACCATATATTTT.

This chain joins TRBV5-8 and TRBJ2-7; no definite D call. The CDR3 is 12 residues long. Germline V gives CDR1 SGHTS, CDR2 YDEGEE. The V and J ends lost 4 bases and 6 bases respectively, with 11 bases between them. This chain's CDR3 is CASSPPRSEQYF. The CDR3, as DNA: TGTGCCAGCAGCCCCCCCCGGAGCGAGCAGTACTTC.